Shown below are 10 T cell receptor beta chains from a single sample sequenced in a study of blood T cell repertoires in COVID-19. Data came from immunoSEQ multiplex PCR; TCRdb stores just in-frame clones and leaves some out. The sample comprises some 210,000 clones, 84% of which are singletons, and around 5.5% rests with the top ten. Sequenced input: peripheral blood. The source of these receptors is a woman between 65 and 79 years old with active or convalescent COVID-19.

The chain carries TRBV7-9 and TRBJ2-2; TRBD2 might be the D (5 bases). The CDR3 spans 16 residues. The germline gives CDR1 SEHNR, CDR2 FQNEAQ (reference sequence). The V gene lost 4 bases and the J gene lost 5 bases, with 17 bases spanning the gap. CDR3 nucleotide sequence: TGTGCCAGCAGCTACCCGGGGTCTGGGGTTACCGGGGAGCTGTTTTTT. Translated, it gives CASSYPGSGVTGELFF. The full variable domain, its missing parts supplied by reference TRBV7-9 and TRBJ2-2, is DTGVSQNPRHKITKRGQNVTFRCDPISEHNRLYWYRQTLGQGPEFLTYFQNEAQLEKSRLLSDRFSAERPKGSFSTLEIQRTEQGDSAMYLCASSYPGSGVTGELFFGEGSRLTVL.

Here the CDR3 reads CASSLGPISGSADTQYF. In nucleotides, the CDR3 is TGCGCCAGCAGCTTGGGGCCCATTTCGGGGTCGGCAGATACGCAGTATTTT. The chain carries TRBV5-1 and TRBJ2-3, with a weak D call TRBD2 (5 bases). The germline CDR1 and CDR2 sequences are SGHRS and YFSETQ. This CDR3 contains 17 residues. V was clipped by 0 bases and J by 4 bases, with 18 bases between them.

The V call is TRBV6-2 or TRBV6-3, the J call TRBJ2-6, with TRBD1 as a possible D gene (5 bases). V was clipped by 6 bases and J by 2 bases, with 14 bases between them. Germline loops: CDR1 MNHEY, CDR2 SVGEGT. This CDR3 has 16 amino acids. This chain's CDR3 is CASSPGTGPGANVLTF. The DNA for the CDR3 is TGTGCCAGCAGCCCAGGAACAGGCCCTGGGGCCAACGTCCTGACTTTC.

The DNA for the CDR3 is TGTGCCAGCAGCCAACCCGGGGATGGCTACACCTTC. It specifies CASSQPGDGYTF. The chain links TRBV5-4 to TRBJ1-2; D remains ambiguous. V lost 4 bases, J lost 6 bases, and 10 bases lay in between. From germline, CDR1 is SGHNT and CDR2 YYREEE (reference sequence). There are 12 residues in the CDR3. Drawing the rest from reference TRBV5-4 and TRBJ1-2, the complete variable domain is ETGVTQSPTHLIKTRGQQVTLRCSSQSGHNTVSWYQQALGQGPQFIFQYYREEENGRGNFPPRFSGLQFPNYSSELNVNALELDDSALYLCASSQPGDGYTFGSGTRLTVV.

This clone showed up just once. The V call is TRBV11-3, the J call TRBJ2-5; a weak D match, TRBD1 (5 bases). The CDR3 is 13 residues long. The V gene's germline CDR1 is SGHNT and CDR2 YENEEA. Trimming cost V 7 bases and J 5 bases, with 14 bases left between them. The CDR3 spells CASKGHAVETQYF. In DNA form, the CDR3 reads TGTGCCAGCAAAGGACATGCGGTGGAGACCCAGTACTTC.

J is TRBJ1-4 and V is TRBV30; D unresolved. Per germline, CDR1 GTSNPN and CDR2 SVGIG (reference sequence). The CDR3 spans 15 residues. V was cut by 5 bases and J by 12 bases, with 25 bases left in between. The CDR3 DNA sequence: TGTGCCTGGTCCCCACCGGGAGGGCCGGTGCGTGAACTGTTTTTT. Its translation is CAWSPPGGPVRELFF.

Remarks on this clone: This may be a read error, as it is one base from a much larger clone. The chain couples TRBV12-3 or TRBV12-4 to TRBJ2-7, with no clear D. V was pared by 6 bases and J by 4 bases, with 7 bases between. The CDR3 is 11 residues long. CDR3 amino acids: CASSHWYEQYF. The DNA for the CDR3 is TGTGCCAGCAGCCACTGGTACGAGCAGTACTTC.

This clone was detected many times. The V call is TRBV3-1 (or the pseudogene TRBV3-2), the J call TRBJ1-2; 9 bases match TRBD1. V shed 4 bases, J shed 3 bases, and the junction held 9 bases outside the gene matches. Looked up from germline, CDR1 is LGHDT and CDR2 is YNNKEL (reference sequence). The CDR3 is 16 amino acids. The CDR3 coding sequence is TGTGCCAGCAGCCCTTCGGGACAGGGAGGAGACTATGGCTACACCTTC. Protein product: CASSPSGQGGDYGYTF.

The chain links TRBV18 to TRBJ2-7; TRBD2 matches at 9 bases. Losses at the gene ends were 2 bases for V and 0 bases for J; bases not matched to a gene: 5. CDR1 and CDR2 (germline): KGHSH, LQKENI. CDR3 size: 16 residues. The CDR3 loop reads CASSPSGSGGSYEQYF. DNA of the CDR3: TGTGCCAGCTCACCATCTGGTAGCGGGGGCTCCTACGAGCAGTACTTC.

V gene TRBV5-1 combines with J gene TRBJ2-2; no definite D call. The germline V gene has CDR1 SGHRS and CDR2 YFSETQ. This CDR3 has 13 amino acids. Trimming took off 6 bases at V and 7 bases at J, with 13 bases between the two ends. CDR3 sequence: CASMRSVGGELFF. CDR3 DNA sequence: TGCGCCAGCATGCGGAGCGTTGGCGGGGAGCTGTTTTTT. Using reference TRBV5-1 and TRBJ2-2 for the parts outside the CDR3, the full variable domain is KAGVTQTPRYLIKTRGQQVTLSCSPISGHRSVSWYQQTPGQGLQFLFEYFSETQRNKGNFPGRFSGRQFSNSRSEMNVSTLELGDSALYLCASMRSVGGELFFGEGSRLTVL.